This T cell receptor (beta chain) stems from a study of beta chain features in type 1 diabetes. General study findings and limits: Reduced insertions and increased deletions marked VDJ junctions in type 1 diabetes patients. Shorter TCRB CDR3s, moderately but significantly so, marked every one of the four CD4+ subsets in Type 1 diabetes patients.

Expressed TCRB transcripts were sequenced because the isolated RNA had all been reverse transcribed beforehand. For naive, central memory and regulatory T cell samples, reads averaged roughly 3.7 million. Here immunoSEQ multiplex PCR was the method, and the copy in TCRdb shows in-frame clones only, minus some. The sample holds roughly 260,000 clones, approximately 11% seen once. This clone occurred a few times. Its antigen is as yet unknown. Trimming took off 2 bases at V and 4 bases at J, with 14 bases between the two ends. CDR3 length: 15 residues. Germline lookup yields CDR1 KGHSH and CDR2 LQKENI. The sequenced sample consisted of naive CD4+ T cells from blood. This chain uses TRBV18 with TRBJ2-5; D is uncertain. This receptor was taken from a man in his thirties or forties with type 1 diabetes. This chain's CDR3 is CASSPYQRLGETQYF. The CDR3 nucleotides read TGTGCCAGCTCACCATATCAGCGATTGGGAGAGACCCAGTACTTC.